This T cell receptor (beta chain) was identified during a study of blood T cell repertoires in COVID-19. Overall study: Both acute and convalescent COVID-19 samples were obtained from the United States, Italy and Spain. T cells, B-cell-depleted T cells, or PBMCs supplied cDNA or gDNA.

Per the original methods: Using reference gene primer amplification, nucleated cell counts were estimated. Clones were sequenced by immunoSEQ multiplex PCR, and TCRdb holds only the in-frame ones, with some missing. V, J and clone size reflect that table, while D and trimming were determined from the DNA. The data contain about 250,000 clones, about 91% of them singletons. Adults between roughly 18 and 95 years of age took part from under 30 US areas. Germline lookup yields CDR1 SGHTA and CDR2 FQGNSA. The CDR3 contains 15 residues. The V and J ends lost 5 bases and 0 bases, in that order; junction bases with no gene match: 6.

Source material: PBMCs or T cells enriched from blood (not recorded which). The rearrangement uses TRBV7-2 and TRBJ1-1; 7 nucleotides agree with TRBD1. The TCR sequence derives from a woman aged 25 to 39 with acute COVID-19. This chain's CDR3 is CASSPRGQMNTEAFF. CDR3 nucleotide sequence: TGTGCCAGCAGCCCTCGGGGACAGATGAACACTGAAGCTTTCTTT.